One and the same sample provided the 28 T cell receptor beta chains below, sequenced in a study of blood T cell repertoires in COVID-19. The protocol was immunoSEQ multiplex PCR, while the TCRdb copy is restricted to in-frame clones and leaves out a portion. The table includes more than 300,000 clones, 88% detected once. Sequences were obtained from PBMCs or T cells enriched from blood (not recorded which). Source of these receptors: a woman between 18 and 29 years old who had recovered from COVID-19.

This chain links TRBV4-3 with TRBJ1-2; 8 nucleotides agree with TRBD1. CDR3 length: 15 amino acids. CDR1 and CDR2 from the germline V gene are LGHNA and YSLEER. V lost 0 bases, J lost 8 bases, and 8 bases stayed unmatched. The CDR3 loop reads CASSQDRQGAGGYTF. Written as DNA, the CDR3 is TGCGCCAGCAGCCAAGATCGGCAGGGGGCAGGAGGCTACACCTTC.

Only a few counts were recorded for this clone. This rearrangement joins TRBV5-6 to TRBJ1-5, with D perhaps matching TRBD1 (6 bases). Trimming removed 5 bases at V and 13 bases at J, with 19 bases between. Germline V gene sequence: CDR1 SGHDT, CDR2 YYEEEE. This CDR3 spans 13 amino acids. The CDR3 nucleotides are TGTGCCAGCAGTGACAAATCATCAGGGGCTCAGCATTTT. Protein product: CASSDKSSGAQHF.

This clone was detected once. V usage is TRBV7-3 and J usage is TRBJ1-2; a weak D match, TRBD1 (5 bases). This CDR3 is built from 13 residues. Germline V lookup: CDR1 SGHTA, CDR2 FQGTGA. V shed 1 base and J shed 8 bases, with 11 bases lying between them. CDR3 DNA sequence: TGTGCCAGCAGCTTAAATAGTCAGGGAGGCTACACCTTC. This translates into CASSLNSQGGYTF.

This chain connects TRBV27 to TRBJ2-5; 7 bases fit TRBD2. V was clipped by 6 bases and J by 3 bases; unmatched bases: 16. Germline V gene lookup returns CDR1 MNHEY and CDR2 SMNVEV (reference sequence). This CDR3 contains 17 residues. The CDR3 is CASSTLEGGGVKETQYF. In nucleotides, the CDR3 is TGTGCCAGCAGCACTTTGGAGGGCGGGGGAGTAAAAGAGACCCAGTACTTC.

The chain combines TRBV11-2 with TRBJ2-7, with a weak D call TRBD1 (5 bases). The CDR3 contains 15 residues. V was pared by 0 bases and J by 4 bases, with 13 bases between. Germline values: CDR1 SGHAT, CDR2 FQNNGV. As DNA, the CDR3 is TGTGCCAGCAGCTTAGAGGCAGGGTATCAATACGAGCAGTACTTC. Its translation: CASSLEAGYQYEQYF. Drawing the rest from reference TRBV11-2 and TRBJ2-7, the complete variable domain is EAGVAQSPRYKIIEKRQSVAFWCNPISGHATLYWYQQILGQGPKLLIQFQNNGVVDDSQLPKDRFSAERLKGVDSTLKIQPAKLEDSAVYLCASSLEAGYQYEQYFGPGTRLTVT.

The chain carries TRBV29-1 and TRBJ1-1; D may be TRBD1 (6 bases). V lost 8 bases to trimming and J lost 1 base, with 14 bases between them. This CDR3 comprises 13 residues. CDR1 is SQVTM and CDR2 is ANQGSEA in the germline V gene. CDR3 nucleotides: TGCAGCTTTTACAGGGTGGGGAACACTGAAGCTTTCTTT. It encodes CSFYRVGNTEAFF.

This sequence joins TRBV15 and TRBJ1-5, with D perhaps TRBD1 (5 bases). V dropped 0 bases and J dropped 0 bases, with 9 bases sitting between them. Germline V gene sequence: CDR1 LNHNV, CDR2 YYDKDF (reference sequence). CDR3 length: 16 residues. CDR3 in amino acids: CATSRDRGYSNQPQHF. As DNA, the CDR3 is TGTGCCACCAGCAGAGATAGGGGCTATAGCAATCAGCCCCAGCATTTT.

This clone was counted many times. The CDR3 loop is CASSESQGGTGELFF. The CDR3 DNA is TGTGCCAGCAGTGAATCCCAGGGGGGCACCGGGGAGCTGTTTTTT. The chain joins TRBV6-4 to TRBJ2-2, with a tentative D call TRBD1 (7 bases). Deletions cut 3 bases from V and 4 bases from J, with 12 bases between. This CDR3 has 15 amino acids. CDR1 is MRHNA, CDR2 SNTAGT, per germline.

This clone was seen more than once but under ten times. Other DNA sequences in this sample translate to the same CDR3. The CDR3 DNA is TGTGCCAGCTCACCCACAGGGTATAGCAATCAGCCCCAGCATTTT. Translated: CASSPTGYSNQPQHF. The V and J genes are TRBV18 and TRBJ1-5, with a tentative D call TRBD1 (6 bases). This CDR3 contains 15 residues. The V end lost 3 bases, the J end lost 0 bases, and 9 bases lay between the germline ends. From germline, CDR1 is KGHSH and CDR2 LQKENI.

V usage is TRBV4-3 and J usage is TRBJ2-1; TRBD2 matches at 8 bases. CDR1 and CDR2 from the germline V gene are LGHNA and YSLEER. V lost 0 bases and J lost 9; bases outside the gene matches: 16. The CDR3 totals 18 residues. This CDR3 is CASSQDRELAATRGEQFF. The DNA of the CDR3 is TGCGCCAGCAGCCAAGATCGGGAACTAGCGGCCACTCGGGGTGAGCAGTTCTTC.

In its sample, this clone was seen once. The gene calls are TRBV12-3 or TRBV12-4 and TRBJ1-2; 10 nucleotides align to TRBD1. The CDR3 totals 13 residues. V shed 10 bases and J 4 bases; nucleotides not matched to a gene: 6. The CDR3 DNA reads as TGTGCCACCCGACAGGGGGCACCCTATGGCTACACCTTC. Its translation is CATRQGAPYGYTF.

This clone occurred a few times. This chain connects TRBV28 to TRBJ2-4; a possible D gene is TRBD2 (5 bases). The V gene lost 5 bases and the J gene lost 0 bases, with 8 bases spanning the gap. CDR1 is MDHEN and CDR2 is SYDVKM in the germline V gene. The CDR3 runs 14 residues. The CDR3 protein is CASSAGVAKNIQYF. The CDR3 coding sequence is TGTGCCAGCAGTGCCGGGGTAGCCAAAAACATTCAGTACTTC.

The rearrangement joins TRBV7-2 to TRBJ1-2; 8 bases align to TRBD1. V lost 2 bases and J lost 8; bases outside the gene matches: 7. Germline V gene sequence: CDR1 SGHTA, CDR2 FQGNSA. The CDR3 length is 14 residues. The CDR3 sequence: CASSLFQGAGGYTF. CDR3 in DNA: TGTGCCAGCAGCTTATTCCAGGGGGCCGGGGGCTACACCTTC. Together with reference TRBV7-2 and TRBJ1-2, the CDR3 gives the full variable domain: GAGVSQSPSNKVTEKGKDVELRCDPISGHTALYWYRQSLGQGLEFLIYFQGNSAPDKSGLPSDRFSAERTGGSVSTLTIQRTQQEDSAVYLCASSLFQGAGGYTFGSGTRLTVV.

Only a few counts were recorded for this clone. V and J are TRBV4-1 and TRBJ1-3; tentatively, D is TRBD1 (6 bases). CDR1 is MGHRA and CDR2 is YSYEKL in the germline V gene. V lost 0 bases to trimming and J lost 0 bases, with 15 bases between them. The CDR3 covers 18 residues. DNA for the CDR3: TGCGCCAGCAGCCAAGAAGTAATCGGACAGAGCTCTGGAAACACCATATATTTT. This sequence encodes CASSQEVIGQSSGNTIYF.

This sequence joins TRBV10-2 and TRBJ1-1; 8 bases are a match to TRBD1. V dropped 3 bases and J dropped 4; count of bases not matched to a gene: 10. The length of the CDR3 is 16 residues. Germline assignment: CDR1 WSHSY and CDR2 SAAADI. The CDR3 spells CASSDRFRTGSTEAFF. CDR3 bases: TGCGCCAGCAGTGACAGGTTTAGGACAGGGTCCACTGAAGCTTTCTTT.

The V gene is TRBV7-9, the J gene TRBJ2-5; weak D call: TRBD1 (6 bases). V lost 1 base and J 2 bases, leaving 8 bases between the germline ends. The CDR3 is made up of 14 amino acids. From germline, CDR1 is SEHNR and CDR2 FQNEAQ (reference sequence). The CDR3 here is CASSLGTVQETQYF. In nucleotides, the CDR3 is TGTGCCAGCAGCTTAGGGACAGTACAAGAGACCCAGTACTTC.

The chain is built from TRBV19 and TRBJ1-1, with D maybe TRBD1 (6 bases). The CDR3 is made up of 16 amino acids. Trimming removed 2 bases from V and 0 bases from J, with 13 bases in between. Germline CDR1 LNHDA, CDR2 SQIVND (reference sequence). For the CDR3, the DNA is TGTGCCAGTAGTATAATCGGGGGGGACATGAACACTGAAGCTTTCTTT. Its protein is CASSIIGGDMNTEAFF.

The chain carries TRBV9 and TRBJ1-1; D remains ambiguous. Germline assignment: CDR1 SGDLS and CDR2 YYNGEE. The germline V and J ends were trimmed by 3 bases and 5 bases, with 11 bases remaining between them. The CDR3 extends over 13 amino acids. The CDR3 loop reads CASSAVGSTEAFF. The CDR3 bases are TGTGCCAGCAGCGCCGTCGGGTCGACTGAAGCTTTCTTT.

The V gene is TRBV28, the J gene TRBJ2-7, with no clear D. The CDR3 extends over 15 amino acids. CDR1 and CDR2 (germline): MDHEN, SYDVKM. V dropped 5 bases and J dropped 0 bases, with 14 bases sitting between them. CDR3 amino acids: CASSPSPPSSYEQYF. The DNA of the CDR3 is TGTGCCAGCAGTCCCTCACCGCCTAGCTCCTACGAGCAGTACTTC.

With regard to this clone: Other nucleotide sequences in the sample specify the same CDR3. This chain connects TRBV5-1 to TRBJ1-2, with 8 positions matching TRBD1. Germline V CDR1 and CDR2: SGHRS, YFSETQ. CDR3 size: 13 residues. The V and J ends lost 4 bases and 4 bases, in that order; junction bases with no gene match: 3. CDR3 sequence (DNA): TGCGCCAGCAGCCCCGGGACAGGCTATGGCTACACCTTC. It is translated as CASSPGTGYGYTF. Full variable domain (outside the CDR3, taken from reference TRBV5-1 and TRBJ1-2): KAGVTQTPRYLIKTRGQQVTLSCSPISGHRSVSWYQQTPGQGLQFLFEYFSETQRNKGNFPGRFSGRQFSNSRSEMNVSTLELGDSALYLCASSPGTGYGYTFGSGTRLTVV.

The rearrangement links TRBV28 to TRBJ1-1; D remains ambiguous. Germline CDR1 and CDR2: MDHEN and SYDVKM. CDR3 size: 12 residues. The V end was cut by 8 bases, the J end by 0 bases, with 7 bases between. CDR3 residues: CASARVNTEAFF. Here the CDR3 DNA reads TGTGCCAGCGCGAGGGTGAACACTGAAGCTTTCTTT. Filled out from reference TRBV28 and TRBJ1-1, the complete variable domain reads DVKVTQSSRYLVKRTGEKVFLECVQDMDHENMFWYRQDPGLGLRLIYFSYDVKMKEKGDIPEGYSVSREKKERFSLILESASTNQTSMYLCASARVNTEAFFGQGTRLTVV.

The gene calls are TRBV5-5 and TRBJ2-2; the match to TRBD1 covers 8 bases. V lost 4 bases and J lost 2; bases outside the gene matches: 4. CDR3 length equals 15 residues. Germline V gene data show CDR1 as SGHKS and CDR2 as YYEKEE (reference sequence). The CDR3 loop is CASSHGQGNTGELFF. In DNA form, the CDR3 reads TGTGCCAGCAGCCATGGACAGGGAAACACCGGGGAGCTGTTTTTT.

V and J are TRBV27 and TRBJ2-3, with 12 bases matching TRBD2. Germline CDR1 reads MNHEY; CDR2 reads SMNVEV (reference sequence). V lost 5 bases and J lost 5; bases outside the gene matches: 8. The length of the CDR3 is 16 residues. CDR3 amino acids: CASSAWTSGVGDTQYF. In DNA, the CDR3 is TGTGCCAGCAGTGCCTGGACTAGCGGGGTCGGAGATACGCAGTATTTT.

The chain carries TRBV6-1 and TRBJ2-5, with D perhaps TRBD1 (5 bases). V dropped 0 bases and J dropped 5 bases, with 16 bases sitting between them. This CDR3 has 16 amino acids. Per germline, CDR1 MNHNS and CDR2 SASEGT. CDR3 in amino acids: CASSEADSDAGETQYF. CDR3 sequence (DNA): TGTGCCAGCAGTGAAGCCGACAGTGACGCAGGGGAGACCCAGTACTTC.

This rearrangement joins TRBV19 to TRBJ2-2; TRBD2 might be the D (6 bases). The CDR3 consists of 16 residues. V dropped 6 bases and J dropped 1 base, with 15 bases sitting between them. Germline V CDR1 and CDR2: LNHDA, SQIVND (reference sequence). CDR3 protein: CASRKWDLENTGELFF. CDR3 sequence (DNA): TGTGCCAGTAGGAAATGGGACTTGGAGAACACCGGGGAGCTGTTTTTT.

V gene TRBV27 combines with J gene TRBJ2-5; D is perhaps TRBD2 (6 bases). Germline assignment: CDR1 MNHEY and CDR2 SMNVEV (reference sequence). There are 16 residues in the CDR3. V gave up 6 bases and J gave up 1 base, with 18 bases separating them. CDR3 protein: CASRALVGGFQETQYF. CDR3 nucleotides: TGTGCCAGCAGAGCTTTGGTCGGGGGATTCCAAGAGACCCAGTACTTC.

The chain recombines TRBV25-1 with TRBJ1-3, with no clear D. Trimming shortened V by 2 bases and J by 0 bases, and 11 bases separated the two germline ends. The CDR3 totals 16 residues. In germline, CDR1 is MGHDK, CDR2 SYGVNS. Here the CDR3 reads CASSEAPRSSGNTIYF. The CDR3 DNA follows: TGTGCCAGCAGTGAAGCCCCCCGGTCCTCTGGAAACACCATATATTTT.

This clone was found once. The chain recombines TRBV14 with TRBJ2-7; D is uncertain. The V end lost 3 bases, the J end lost 7 bases, and 10 bases lay between the germline ends. This CDR3 has 12 residues. Germline V gives CDR1 SGHDN, CDR2 FVKESK. The CDR3 spells CASSHQRREQYF. The CDR3 DNA follows: TGTGCCAGCAGCCACCAGAGGCGGGAGCAGTACTTC. The variable domain in full, with the rest retrieved from reference TRBV14 and TRBJ2-7, is EAGVTQFPSHSVIEKGQTVTLRCDPISGHDNLYWYRRVMGKEIKFLLHFVKESKQDESGMPNNRFLAERTGGTYSTLKVQPAELEDSGVYFCASSHQRREQYFGPGTRLTVT.